These T cell receptor beta chains were read from a single sample in a study of cytomegalovirus exposure and HLA in healthy donors. The table came from immunoSEQ multiplex PCR; TCRdb's copy has only in-frame clones and leaves some out. The data contain 170,000 or so clones, just under 80% of them seen just once; the ten biggest clones take up about 13%. Sequencing was carried out using PBMCs. The receptors were gathered from a woman between 45 and 60 years old in good health and CMV-seropositive. CDR3s leave out the opening cysteine and the closing phenylalanine or tryptophan.

cdr3_aa,j_call,v_call
ASSPSGMEPQH,TRBJ1-5,TRBV18
ASSILANTQY,TRBJ2-3,TRBV6-6
ASSFNGGGSGELF,TRBJ2-2,TRBV7-9
ASSYSGQVYEQY,TRBJ2-7,TRBV6-6
ASRLAGGEQY,TRBJ2-7,TRBV6-5
AWRAGVANEKLF,TRBJ1-4,TRBV30
AWSVQGAGELF,TRBJ2-2,TRBV30
ASSSRGARIYEQY,TRBJ2-7,TRBV5-6
ASSPNLQGYGYT,TRBJ1-2,TRBV2
ASRGTSGGFTDTQY,TRBJ2-3,TRBV2
ASSLDSPYNSPLH,TRBJ1-6,TRBV5-1
ASSSQGNGYT,TRBJ1-2,TRBV7-3
AISLGLNTGELF,TRBJ2-2,TRBV10-3
ASSPYHRDNQPQH,TRBJ1-5,TRBV21-1
ASREETGNFSPLH,TRBJ1-6,TRBV4-1
ASSGTSGGTDTQY,TRBJ2-3,TRBV11-3
ASSLDSDYGYT,TRBJ1-2,TRBV6-5
ASKGLAGGRGGELF,TRBJ2-2,TRBV5-1
ASSLAGLAGANEQF,TRBJ2-1,TRBV7-6
AWGTYYEQY,-,TRBV30
ASSEPGQLETQY,TRBJ2-5,TRBV2
ASSPMTGTYGYT,TRBJ1-2,TRBV7-8
ASSQGLFQPQH,TRBJ1-5,TRBV19